This T cell receptor (beta chain) was recovered during a study of OX40 agonist ivuxolimab in advanced cancers. Some clones are missing from TCRdb's copy, which holds only in-frame ones; the method was immunoSEQ multiplex PCR. Found here are some 57,000 clones, around four fifths of them singletons; the top ten hold 3.9%. Germline lookup yields CDR1 MNHNS and CDR2 SASEGT. Trimming cost V 6 bases and J 5 bases, with 15 bases left between them. The CDR3 is 14 amino acids. Sequenced material: CD4+ or CD8+ T cells sorted from blood, taken in a trial of the OX40 agonist ivuxolimab. The chain has TRBV6-1 and TRBJ2-3, with D perhaps TRBD2 (5 bases). This TCR came from an adult with an advanced solid tumor such as melanoma, head and neck, liver or kidney cancer. CDR3 DNA sequence: TGTGCCAGCAGCCTTAGGGTCCGGGGAGATACGCAGTATTTT. Translating it yields CASSLRVRGDTQYF.